The rows below give T cell receptor beta chains drawn from one sample of a study of cytomegalovirus exposure and HLA in healthy donors. Only in-frame clones appear in the TCRdb table, and some are missing; sequencing was by immunoSEQ multiplex PCR. The sample lists 140,000 or so clones, 91% occurring once. Source material: PBMCs. These receptors originate from a man between 18 and 29 years old in good health and CMV-seronegative. Each CDR3 is given with its conserved first and last residue. A D gene is named only where the DNA matches it firmly.

CDR3 | DNA | length | J | D | V
CASSFHLASGDQETQYF | TGTGCCAGCAGCTTTCACCTGGCTAGCGGGGATCAAGAGACCCAGTACTTC | 17 | TRBJ2-5 | TRBD2 | TRBV13
CASSPRGQGPNTEAFF | TGTGCCAGCAGCCCGCGAGGACAGGGCCCTAACACTGAAGCTTTCTTT | 16 | TRBJ1-1 | TRBD1 | TRBV7-2
CASTTGLAGRETQYF | TGTGCCAGCACCACGGGGCTAGCGGGAAGAGAGACCCAGTACTTC | 15 | TRBJ2-5 | TRBD2 | TRBV7-2
CASSLLLAGDTQYF | TGTGCCAGCAGCTTATTACTAGCGGGAGATACGCAGTATTTT | 14 | TRBJ2-3 | TRBD2 | TRBV7-2
CASSMGYGTGTNYYGYTF | TGTGCCAGTAGTATGGGCTACGGGACAGGGACAAACTACTATGGCTACACCTTC | 18 | TRBJ1-2 | TRBD1 | TRBV19
CASSQDRVATGELFF | TGTGCCAGCAGTCAGGACAGGGTAGCCACCGGGGAGCTGTTTTTT | 15 | TRBJ2-2 | TRBD1 | TRBV2
CASSLSRYNEKLFF | TGCGCCAGCAGCTTGTCTCGGTATAATGAAAAACTGTTTTTT | 14 | TRBJ1-4 | NA | TRBV5-1
CASDAVAMNTEAFF | TGTGCCAGCGATGCAGTGGCCATGAACACTGAAGCTTTCTTT | 14 | TRBJ1-1 | NA | TRBV6-1
CASSSEGPGTGELFF | TGTGCCAGCAGCTCGGAGGGACCAGGCACCGGGGAGCTGTTTTTT | 15 | TRBJ2-2 | NA | TRBV5-4
CASSARTSDTGELFF | TGCGCCAGCAGCGCCCGGACTAGCGACACCGGGGAGCTGTTTTTT | 15 | TRBJ2-2 | TRBD2 | TRBV5-1